This T cell receptor (beta chain) was profiled in a study of T cells in Graves' hyperthyroidism and ophthalmopathy. Study-wide results and limits: Most thyroid clonotypes expanded above 0.001 were also detected in blood. The authors' 13 V-J model separated ophthalmopathy from stable hyperthyroidism.

There are many counts of this clonotype. Its antigen is currently unknown. The CDR3 is made up of 15 amino acids. V lost 0 bases and J lost 6, with 9 bases in between. The germline V gene has CDR1 SGHTA and CDR2 FQGNSA. There were TCR beta CDR3 regions amplified from RNA transcripts. The TCR CDR3 first-round RT-PCR relied on the HTBI primer set. In TCRdb, the multiplex PCR reads were re-called with MiXCR into one record per CDR3 protein. Of roughly 570,000 distinct CDR3 sequences listed, around a sixth were seen once; the top ten hold 7.3%. It was uncontrolled infection, other autoimmune disease, pregnancy or lactation that excluded patients.

The clonotype originates from a woman aged 25 to 39 with Graves' hyperthyroidism. The chain employs TRBV7-2 and TRBJ2-6; perhaps D is TRBD1 or TRBD2 (5 bases each). The sample was blood. The chain's CDR3 is CASSLAGTKANVLTF. The CDR3 DNA follows: TGTGCCAGCAGCTTAGCAGGGACGAAGGCCAACGTCCTGACTTTC.